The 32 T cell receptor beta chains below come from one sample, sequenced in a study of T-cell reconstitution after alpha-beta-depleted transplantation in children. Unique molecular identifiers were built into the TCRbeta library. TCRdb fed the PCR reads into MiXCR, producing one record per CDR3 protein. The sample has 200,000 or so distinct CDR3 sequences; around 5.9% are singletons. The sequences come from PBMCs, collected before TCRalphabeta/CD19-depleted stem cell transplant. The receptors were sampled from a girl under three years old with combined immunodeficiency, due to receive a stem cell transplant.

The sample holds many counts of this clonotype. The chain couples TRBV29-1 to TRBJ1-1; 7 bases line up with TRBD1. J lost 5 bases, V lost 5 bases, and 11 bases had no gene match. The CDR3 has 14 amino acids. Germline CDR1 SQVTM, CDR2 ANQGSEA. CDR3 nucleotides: TGCAGCGTTCTGACAGGGCAGAGGCTGACTGAAGCTTTCTTT. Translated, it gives CSVLTGQRLTEAFF. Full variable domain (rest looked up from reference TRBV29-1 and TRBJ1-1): SAVISQKPSRDICQRGTSLTIQCQVDSQVTMMFWYRQQPGQSLTLIATANQGSEATYESGFVIDKFPISRPNLTFSTLTVSNMSPEDSSIYLCSVLTGQRLTEAFFGQGTRLTVV.

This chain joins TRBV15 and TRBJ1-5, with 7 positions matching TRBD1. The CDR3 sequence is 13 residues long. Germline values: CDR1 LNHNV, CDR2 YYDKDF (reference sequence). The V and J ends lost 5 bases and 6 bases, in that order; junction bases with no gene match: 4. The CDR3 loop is CATSDRASQPQHF. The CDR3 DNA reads TGTGCCACCAGCGACAGGGCGAGTCAGCCCCAGCATTTT.

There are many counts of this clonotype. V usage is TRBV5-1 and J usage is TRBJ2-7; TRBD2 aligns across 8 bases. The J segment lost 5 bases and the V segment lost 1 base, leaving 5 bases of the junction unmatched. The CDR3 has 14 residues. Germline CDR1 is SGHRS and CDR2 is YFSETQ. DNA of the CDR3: TGCGCCAGCAGCTTGCAGGGACTAGTTAACGAGCAGTACTTC. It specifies CASSLQGLVNEQYF.

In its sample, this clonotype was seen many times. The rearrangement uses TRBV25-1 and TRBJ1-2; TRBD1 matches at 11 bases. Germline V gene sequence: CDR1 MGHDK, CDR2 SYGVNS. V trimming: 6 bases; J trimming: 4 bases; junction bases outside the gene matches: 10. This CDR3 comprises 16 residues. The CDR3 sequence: CASSPGTGGFGYGYTF. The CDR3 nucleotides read TGTGCCAGCAGCCCGGGGACAGGGGGTTTTGGCTATGGCTACACCTTC.

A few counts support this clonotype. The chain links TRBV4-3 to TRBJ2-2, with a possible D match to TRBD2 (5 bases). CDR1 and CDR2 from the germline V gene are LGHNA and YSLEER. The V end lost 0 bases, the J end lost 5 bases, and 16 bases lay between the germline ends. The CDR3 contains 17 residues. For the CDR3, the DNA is TGCGCCAGCAGCCAAGAAATAGGGAGCGTGAAGACCGGGGAGCTGTTTTTT. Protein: CASSQEIGSVKTGELFF.

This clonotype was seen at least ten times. The CDR3 loop is CASSDEVIMGRTGVYNEQFF. The DNA of the CDR3 is TGTGCCAGCAGTGACGAAGTTATTATGGGAAGGACAGGGGTATACAATGAGCAGTTCTTC. This chain uses TRBV6-4 with TRBJ2-1, with 9 nucleotides matching TRBD1. Germline V gene lookup returns CDR1 MRHNA and CDR2 SNTAGT. The CDR3 has 20 residues. V lost 2 bases, J lost 4 bases, and 18 bases stayed unmatched.

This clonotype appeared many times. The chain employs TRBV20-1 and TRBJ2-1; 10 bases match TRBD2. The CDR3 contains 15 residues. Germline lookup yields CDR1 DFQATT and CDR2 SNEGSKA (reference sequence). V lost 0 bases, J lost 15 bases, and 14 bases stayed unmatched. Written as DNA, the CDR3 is TGCAGTGCTAGAGATTCGCTACTAGCGGGAATTTCACTGTTCTTC. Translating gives CSARDSLLAGISLFF.

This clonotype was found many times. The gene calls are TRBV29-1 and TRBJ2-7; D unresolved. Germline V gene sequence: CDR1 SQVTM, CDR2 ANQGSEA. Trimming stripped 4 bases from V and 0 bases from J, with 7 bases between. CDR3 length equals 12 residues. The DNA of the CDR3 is TGCAGCGTTGTTGCGAGCTCCTACGAGCAGTACTTC. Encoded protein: CSVVASSYEQYF.

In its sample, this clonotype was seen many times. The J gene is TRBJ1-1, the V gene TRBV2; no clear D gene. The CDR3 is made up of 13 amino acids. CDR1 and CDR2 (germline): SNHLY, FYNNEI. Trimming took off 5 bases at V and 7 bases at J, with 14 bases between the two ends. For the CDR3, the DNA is TGTGCCAGCAGTCGGGTCCTGAGGCATGAAGCTTTCTTT. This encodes CASSRVLRHEAFF.

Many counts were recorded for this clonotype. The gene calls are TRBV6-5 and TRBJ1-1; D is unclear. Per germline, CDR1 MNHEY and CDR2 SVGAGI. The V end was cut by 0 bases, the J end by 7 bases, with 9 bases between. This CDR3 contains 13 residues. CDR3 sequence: CASSYSRGFEAFF. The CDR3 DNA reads TGTGCCAGCAGTTACTCGAGAGGGTTTGAAGCTTTCTTT.

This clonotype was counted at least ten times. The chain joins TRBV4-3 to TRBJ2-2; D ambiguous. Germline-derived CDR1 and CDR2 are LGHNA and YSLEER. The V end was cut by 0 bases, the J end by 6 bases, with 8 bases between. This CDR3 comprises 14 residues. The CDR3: CASSQEALPGELFF. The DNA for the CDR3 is TGCGCCAGCAGCCAAGAGGCCCTCCCCGGGGAGCTGTTTTTT.

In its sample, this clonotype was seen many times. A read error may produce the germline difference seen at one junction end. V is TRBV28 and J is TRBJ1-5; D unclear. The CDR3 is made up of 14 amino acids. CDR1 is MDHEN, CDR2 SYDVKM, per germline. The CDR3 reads CASSLFLSNQPQHF. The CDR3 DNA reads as TGTGCCAGCAGCTTATTCCTTAGCAATCAGCCCCAGCATTTT.

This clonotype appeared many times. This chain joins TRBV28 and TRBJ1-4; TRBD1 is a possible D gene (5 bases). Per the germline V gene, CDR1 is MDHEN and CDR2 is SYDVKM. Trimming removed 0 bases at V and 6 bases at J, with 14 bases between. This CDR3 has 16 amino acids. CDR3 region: CASSLWRRDGHEKLFF. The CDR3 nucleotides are TGTGCCAGCAGTTTATGGAGGAGGGACGGCCATGAAAAACTGTTTTTT.

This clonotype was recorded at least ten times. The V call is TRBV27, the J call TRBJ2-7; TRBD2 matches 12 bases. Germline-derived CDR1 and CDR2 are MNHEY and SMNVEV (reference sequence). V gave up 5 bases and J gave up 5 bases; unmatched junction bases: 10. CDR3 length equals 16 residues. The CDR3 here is CASSPKLAGGRNEQYF. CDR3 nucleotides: TGTGCCAGCAGTCCGAAACTAGCGGGGGGCCGGAACGAGCAGTACTTC.

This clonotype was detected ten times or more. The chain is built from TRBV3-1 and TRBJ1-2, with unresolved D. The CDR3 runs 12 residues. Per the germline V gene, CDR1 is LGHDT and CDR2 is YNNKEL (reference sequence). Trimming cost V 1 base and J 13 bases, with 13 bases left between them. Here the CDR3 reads CASSQADAPSTF. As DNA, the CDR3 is TGTGCCAGCAGCCAAGCGGACGCCCCTAGCACCTTC. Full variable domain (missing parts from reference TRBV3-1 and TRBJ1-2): DTAVSQTPKYLVTQMGNDKSIKCEQNLGHDTMYWYKQDSKKFLKIMFSYNNKELIINETVPNRFSPKSPDKAHLNLHINSLELGDSAVYFCASSQADAPSTFGSGTRLTVV.

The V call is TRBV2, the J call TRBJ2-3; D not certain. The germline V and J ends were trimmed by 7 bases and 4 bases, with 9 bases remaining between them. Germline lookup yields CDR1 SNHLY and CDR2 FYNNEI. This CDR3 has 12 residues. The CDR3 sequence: CASTESADTQYF. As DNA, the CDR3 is TGTGCCAGCACCGAGTCGGCAGATACGCAGTATTTT.

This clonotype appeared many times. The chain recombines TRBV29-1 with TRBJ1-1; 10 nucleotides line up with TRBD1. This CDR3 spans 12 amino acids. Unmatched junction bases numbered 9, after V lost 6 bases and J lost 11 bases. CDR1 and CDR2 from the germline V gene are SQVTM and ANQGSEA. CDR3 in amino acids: CSVKVGQGKAFF. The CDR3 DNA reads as TGCAGCGTAAAAGTGGGACAGGGGAAGGCTTTCTTT. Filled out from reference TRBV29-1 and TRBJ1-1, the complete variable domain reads SAVISQKPSRDICQRGTSLTIQCQVDSQVTMMFWYRQQPGQSLTLIATANQGSEATYESGFVIDKFPISRPNLTFSTLTVSNMSPEDSSIYLCSVKVGQGKAFFGQGTRLTVV.

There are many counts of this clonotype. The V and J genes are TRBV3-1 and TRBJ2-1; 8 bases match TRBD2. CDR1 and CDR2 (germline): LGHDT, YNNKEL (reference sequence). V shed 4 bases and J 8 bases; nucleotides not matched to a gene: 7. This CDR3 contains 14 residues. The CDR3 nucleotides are TGTGCCAGCAGCCGTCGCGGGAGGCGGGATGAGCAGTTCTTC. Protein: CASSRRGRRDEQFF.

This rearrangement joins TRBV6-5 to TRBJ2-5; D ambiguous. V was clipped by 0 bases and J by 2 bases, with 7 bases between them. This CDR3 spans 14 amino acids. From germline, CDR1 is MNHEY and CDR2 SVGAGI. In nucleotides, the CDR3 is TGTGCCAGCAGTTACTCTTTAATTCAAGAGACCCAGTACTTC. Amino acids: CASSYSLIQETQYF.

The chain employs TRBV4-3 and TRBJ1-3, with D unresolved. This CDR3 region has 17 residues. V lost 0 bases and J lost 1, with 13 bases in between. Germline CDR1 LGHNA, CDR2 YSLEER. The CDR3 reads CASSQDPGLGSGNTIYF. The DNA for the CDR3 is TGCGCCAGCAGCCAAGATCCCGGACTAGGGTCTGGAAACACCATATATTTT.

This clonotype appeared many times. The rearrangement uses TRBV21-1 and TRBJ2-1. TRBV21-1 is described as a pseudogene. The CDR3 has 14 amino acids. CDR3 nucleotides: TGTGCCAGCGCACCAGGGAACTCCTACAATGAGCAGTTCTTC. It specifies CASAPGNSYNEQFF.

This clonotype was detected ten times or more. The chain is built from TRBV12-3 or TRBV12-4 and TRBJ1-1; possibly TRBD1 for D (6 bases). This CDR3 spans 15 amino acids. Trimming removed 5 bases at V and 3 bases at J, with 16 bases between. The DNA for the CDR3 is TGTGCCAGCAGTAAGAGACAGGCCGGGGACACTGAAGCTTTCTTT. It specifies CASSKRQAGDTEAFF.

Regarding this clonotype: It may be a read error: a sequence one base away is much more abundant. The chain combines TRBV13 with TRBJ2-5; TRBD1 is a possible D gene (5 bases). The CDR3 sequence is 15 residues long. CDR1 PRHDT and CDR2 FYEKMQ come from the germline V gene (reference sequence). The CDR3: CACSLAFDSQETQYF. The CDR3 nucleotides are TGTGCCTGCAGCTTAGCTTTTGACAGTCAAGAGACCCAGTACTTC.

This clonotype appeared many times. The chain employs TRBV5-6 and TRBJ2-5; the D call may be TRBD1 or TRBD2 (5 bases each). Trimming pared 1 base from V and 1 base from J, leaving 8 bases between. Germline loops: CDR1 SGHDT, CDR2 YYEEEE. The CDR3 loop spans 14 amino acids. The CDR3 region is CASSLPGTQETQYF. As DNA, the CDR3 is TGTGCCAGCAGCTTGCCAGGGACCCAAGAGACCCAGTACTTC.

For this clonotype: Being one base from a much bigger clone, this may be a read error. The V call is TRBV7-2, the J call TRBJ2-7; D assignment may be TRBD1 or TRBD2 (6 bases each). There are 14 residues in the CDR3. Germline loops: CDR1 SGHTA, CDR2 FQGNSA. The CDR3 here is CASSPRGRSYERYF. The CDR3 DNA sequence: TGTGCCAGCAGCCCACGGGGGCGCTCCTACGAGCGGTACTTC.

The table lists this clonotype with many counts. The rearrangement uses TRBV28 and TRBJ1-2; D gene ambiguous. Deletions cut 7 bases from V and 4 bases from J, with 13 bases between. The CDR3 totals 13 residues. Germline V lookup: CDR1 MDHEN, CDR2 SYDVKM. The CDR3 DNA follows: TGTGCCAGCACTCACCAGACTCTCTATGGCTACACCTTC. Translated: CASTHQTLYGYTF.

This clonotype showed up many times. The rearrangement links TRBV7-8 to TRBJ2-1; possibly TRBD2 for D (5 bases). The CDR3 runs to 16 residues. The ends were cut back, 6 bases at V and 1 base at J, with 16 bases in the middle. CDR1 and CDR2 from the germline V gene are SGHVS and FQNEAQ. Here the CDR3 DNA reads TGTGCCAGCAGGCCCTCGACGGGGTGGTCCTACAATGAGCAGTTCTTC. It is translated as CASRPSTGWSYNEQFF.

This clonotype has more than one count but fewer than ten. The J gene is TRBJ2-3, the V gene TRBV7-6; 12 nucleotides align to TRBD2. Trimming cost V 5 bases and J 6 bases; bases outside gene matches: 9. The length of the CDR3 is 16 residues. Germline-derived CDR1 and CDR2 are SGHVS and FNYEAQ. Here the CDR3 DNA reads TGTGCCAGCAGCCCCACTAGCGGGAGGAACGGGGATACGCAGTATTTT. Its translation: CASSPTSGRNGDTQYF.

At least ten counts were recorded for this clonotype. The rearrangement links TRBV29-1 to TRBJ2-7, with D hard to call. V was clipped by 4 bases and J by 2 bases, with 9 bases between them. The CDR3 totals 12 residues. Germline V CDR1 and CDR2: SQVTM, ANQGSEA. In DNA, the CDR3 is TGCAGCGTTGGTAATACTACCTACGAGCAGTACTTC. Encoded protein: CSVGNTTYEQYF.

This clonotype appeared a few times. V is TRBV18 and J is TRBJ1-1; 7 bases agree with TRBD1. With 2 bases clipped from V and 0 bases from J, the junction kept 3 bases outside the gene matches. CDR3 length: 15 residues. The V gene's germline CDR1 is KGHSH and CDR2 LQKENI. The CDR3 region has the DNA TGTGCCAGCTCACCAGAAGGGACAGTGAACACTGAAGCTTTCTTT. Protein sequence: CASSPEGTVNTEAFF.

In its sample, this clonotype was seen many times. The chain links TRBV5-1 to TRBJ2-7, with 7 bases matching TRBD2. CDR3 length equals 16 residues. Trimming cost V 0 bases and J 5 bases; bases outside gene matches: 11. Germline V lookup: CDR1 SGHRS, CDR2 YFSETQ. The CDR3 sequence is CASSLADRTSADEQYF. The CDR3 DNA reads TGCGCCAGCAGCTTGGCGGATCGAACTAGCGCTGACGAGCAGTACTTC.

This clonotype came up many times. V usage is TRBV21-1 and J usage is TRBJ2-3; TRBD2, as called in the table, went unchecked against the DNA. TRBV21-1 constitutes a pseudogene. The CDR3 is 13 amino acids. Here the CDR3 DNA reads TGTGCCAGCAGGAACCACGCGGGTAATACGCAGTATTTT. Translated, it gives CASRNHAGNTQYF.